These 20 T cell receptor beta chains originate from one sample sequenced in a study of blood T cell repertoires in COVID-19. The data were produced by immunoSEQ multiplex PCR, yet TCRdb's version contains in-frame clones alone and is incomplete. Of about 320,000 clones listed, about nine tenths are singletons. The sequenced sample was PBMCs or T cells enriched from blood (not recorded which). Every receptor here comes from a man between 60 and 70 years old who had recovered from COVID-19.

This clone came up once. The chain links TRBV28 to TRBJ1-5, with 9 nucleotides matching TRBD1. V trimming: 4 bases; J trimming: 14 bases; junction bases outside the gene matches: 15. Germline loops: CDR1 MDHEN, CDR2 SYDVKM. The length of the CDR3 is 15 residues. Here the CDR3 reads CASSSTGTGSIFKHF. DNA for the CDR3: TGTGCCAGCAGTTCCACCGGGACAGGGTCAATCTTTAAGCATTTT. Full variable domain (remainder filled in from reference TRBV28 and TRBJ1-5): DVKVTQSSRYLVKRTGEKVFLECVQDMDHENMFWYRQDPGLGLRLIYFSYDVKMKEKGDIPEGYSVSREKKERFSLILESASTNQTSMYLCASSSTGTGSIFKHFGDGTRLSIL.

The gene calls are TRBV19 and TRBJ1-1, with 8 bases matching TRBD1. Germline-derived CDR1 and CDR2 are LNHDA and SQIVND (reference sequence). CDR3 size: 16 residues. V was pared by 5 bases and J by 0 bases, with 8 bases of the junction left unmatched. Here the CDR3 reads CASSPGWTGMNTEAFF. Written as DNA, the CDR3 is TGTGCCAGTAGTCCAGGGTGGACAGGGATGAACACTGAAGCTTTCTTT. Full variable domain (rest looked up from reference TRBV19 and TRBJ1-1): DGGITQSPKYLFRKEGQNVTLSCEQNLNHDAMYWYRQDPGQGLRLIYYSQIVNDFQKGDIAEGYSVSREKKESFPLTVTSAQKNPTAFYLCASSPGWTGMNTEAFFGQGTRLTVV.

This clone appeared once. As DNA, the CDR3 is TGTGCCAGCAGCGGACGAGATAGCGGGAGTGTCTTCCCTTACACAGATACGCAGTATTTT. Protein product: CASSGRDSGSVFPYTDTQYF. V gene TRBV9 combines with J gene TRBJ2-3; 9 bases are shared with TRBD2. This CDR3 comprises 20 residues. Germline CDR1 SGDLS, CDR2 YYNGEE. The J segment lost 2 bases and the V segment lost 3 bases, leaving 19 bases of the junction unmatched. Based on the CDR3 plus reference TRBV9 and TRBJ2-3, the full variable domain is DSGVTQTPKHLITATGQRVTLRCSPRSGDLSVYWYQQSLDQGLQFLIQYYNGEERAKGNILERFSAQQFPDLHSELNLSSLELGDSALYFCASSGRDSGSVFPYTDTQYFGPGTRLTVL.

The chain joins TRBV27 to TRBJ2-7; D call uncertain. This CDR3 region has 13 residues. The germline V and J ends were trimmed by 6 bases and 3 bases, with 12 bases remaining between them. Germline V gene sequence: CDR1 MNHEY, CDR2 SMNVEV (reference sequence). In nucleotides, the CDR3 is TGTGCCAGCAGCCCGCGACTGGACTACGAGCAGTACTTC. This sequence encodes CASSPRLDYEQYF.

This clone is medium-sized (0.01 to 0.1%) in the sample. This chain connects TRBV6-1 to TRBJ2-1; TRBD2 aligns across 10 bases. V was pared by 2 bases and J by 3 bases, with 1 base of the junction left unmatched. Germline CDR1 reads MNHNS; CDR2 reads SASEGT. This CDR3 is 15 amino acids long. The CDR3 coding sequence is TGTGCCAGCAGTGAACTAGCGGGAGACTACAATGAGCAGTTCTTC. This encodes CASSELAGDYNEQFF.

The J gene is TRBJ2-7, the V gene TRBV7-2, with D possibly being TRBD2 (5 bases). This CDR3 is built from 13 residues. Trimming stripped 5 bases from V and 4 bases from J, with 12 bases between. Germline lookup yields CDR1 SGHTA and CDR2 FQGNSA. CDR3 loop: CASSPFTGYEQYF. The CDR3 coding sequence is TGTGCCAGCAGCCCATTTACGGGATACGAGCAGTACTTC.

Details on this clone: Other DNA variants within this sample encode the same CDR3. The V and J genes are TRBV30 and TRBJ1-1; D is unclear. Trimming stripped 0 bases from V and 6 bases from J, with 5 bases between. CDR3 length: 11 residues. Germline CDR1 reads GTSNPN; CDR2 reads SVGIG (reference sequence). This CDR3 is CAWSVLAEAFF. CDR3 DNA sequence: TGTGCCTGGAGTGTACTGGCTGAAGCTTTCTTT.

The genes are TRBV19 and TRBJ2-1; D possibly corresponds to TRBD2 (6 bases). V lost 6 bases to trimming and J lost 9 bases, with 21 bases between them. Germline CDR1 is LNHDA and CDR2 is SQIVND (reference sequence). CDR3 size: 15 residues. CDR3 DNA sequence: TGTGCCAGTAGAGGGGTGGGGCTAGCGATTGGTGAGCAGTTCTTC. Protein: CASRGVGLAIGEQFF.

The rearrangement joins TRBV9 to TRBJ2-2; 7 positions match TRBD2. The trim removed 0 bases at V and 1 base at J, leaving 3 bases unmatched. CDR1 is SGDLS and CDR2 is YYNGEE in the germline V gene. The CDR3 has 16 residues. For the CDR3, the DNA is TGTGCCAGCAGCGTAGCTAGCGGTGAGAACACCGGGGAGCTGTTTTTT. Its translation: CASSVASGENTGELFF.

This clone is a singleton in its sample. The chain combines TRBV11-2 with TRBJ2-7, with 9 bases aligning to TRBD2. Germline V gene lookup returns CDR1 SGHAT and CDR2 FQNNGV. V shed 6 bases, J shed 5 bases, and the junction held 8 bases outside the gene matches. The CDR3 covers 14 residues. The CDR3 spells CASSSGTSINEQYF. The CDR3 DNA reads TGTGCCAGCAGTTCCGGGACTAGCATCAACGAGCAGTACTTC.

The rearrangement uses TRBV15 and TRBJ2-7, with 7 bases that match TRBD2. V lost 6 bases to trimming and J lost 0 bases; unmatched junction nucleotides: 5. The CDR3 extends over 14 amino acids. CDR1 and CDR2 from the germline V gene are LNHNV and YYDKDF (reference sequence). The CDR3 protein is CATRRERGSYEQYF. CDR3 sequence (DNA): TGTGCCACCAGGCGGGAGAGGGGCTCCTACGAGCAGTACTTC.

CDR3 residues: CASSPPGLLYEQYF. CDR3 DNA sequence: TGTGCCAGCTCACCACCGGGGCTTCTCTACGAGCAGTACTTC. The J gene is TRBJ2-7, the V gene TRBV18; weak D call: TRBD1 (5 bases). V was trimmed by 0 bases and J by 3 bases, leaving 9 bases between them. This CDR3 is 14 amino acids long. CDR1 and CDR2 (germline): KGHSH, LQKENI.

The genes are TRBV9 and TRBJ1-2; TRBD1 matches 7 bases. This CDR3 is built from 14 residues. After removal of 3 bases from V and 8 bases from J, the junction contained 10 bases not matched to a gene. CDR1 and CDR2 (germline): SGDLS, YYNGEE. The CDR3 nucleotides are TGTGCCAGCAGCGCCTACAAAGGGGGCCGCGGCTACACCTTC. Protein: CASSAYKGGRGYTF.

The chain joins TRBV6-2 or TRBV6-3 to TRBJ2-7, with 8 bases matching TRBD1. The germline V gene encodes CDR1 MNHEY and CDR2 SVGEGT. This CDR3 comprises 18 residues. V gave up 1 base and J gave up 3 bases; unmatched junction bases: 14. The CDR3, as DNA: TGTGCCAGCAGTTACTATCCGGGACAGGAGAGGATGAACTACGAGCAGTACTTC. It codes for CASSYYPGQERMNYEQYF.

J is TRBJ2-7 and V is TRBV5-1; D is perhaps TRBD1 (7 bases). The CDR3 covers 13 residues. V lost 7 bases and J 7 bases, leaving 18 bases between the germline ends. Per the germline V gene, CDR1 is SGHRS and CDR2 is YFSETQ. In DNA, the CDR3 is TGCGCCAGCCGAGTAGAGGGGGCGGGAGAGCAGTACTTC. This translates into CASRVEGAGEQYF.

This chain connects TRBV7-9 to TRBJ2-7; D might be TRBD1 (6 bases). Trimming pared 4 bases from V and 0 bases from J, leaving 13 bases between. The germline CDR1 and CDR2 sequences are SEHNR and FQNEAQ (reference sequence). This CDR3 contains 15 residues. CDR3 residues: CASSSDRPHSYEQYF. The DNA for the CDR3 is TGTGCCAGCAGCTCCGACAGGCCCCACTCCTACGAGCAGTACTTC.

The CDR3 loop reads CASSLAGVAGEETQYF. The CDR3 DNA sequence: TGTGCCAGCAGCCTAGCCGGGGTAGCGGGAGAAGAGACCCAGTACTTC. The V gene is TRBV7-3, the J gene TRBJ2-5; the match to TRBD2 covers 9 bases. Germline trimming cut 5 bases from V and 3 bases from J; bases unmatched to any gene: 10. Germline V gives CDR1 SGHTA, CDR2 FQGTGA. The CDR3 spans 16 residues. Combining the CDR3 with reference TRBV7-3 and TRBJ2-5 gives the whole variable domain GAGVSQTPSNKVTEKGKYVELRCDPISGHTALYWYRQSLGQGPEFLIYFQGTGAADDSGLPNDRFFAVRPEGSVSTLKIQRTERGDSAVYLCASSLAGVAGEETQYFGPGTRLLVL.

V usage is TRBV28 and J usage is TRBJ2-7, with TRBD2 identical over 7 bases. This CDR3 region has 14 residues. With 6 bases clipped from V and 4 bases from J, the junction kept 9 bases outside the gene matches. The germline V gene encodes CDR1 MDHEN and CDR2 SYDVKM. CDR3 loop: CASSVGTTVYEQYF. In DNA form, the CDR3 reads TGTGCCAGCAGCGTAGGGACTACCGTTTACGAGCAGTACTTC.

The chain couples TRBV19 to TRBJ1-4, with D tentatively TRBD1 (5 bases). V shed 10 bases and J shed 5 bases, with 17 bases lying between them. The CDR3 has 14 residues. Germline CDR1 LNHDA, CDR2 SQIVND (reference sequence). DNA of the CDR3: TGTGCCACAGGACGGGGGACGGAGAATGAAAAACTGTTTTTT. Its protein product is CATGRGTENEKLFF.

The table lists this clone with a few counts. The J gene is TRBJ2-7, the V gene TRBV7-9, with D possibly matching TRBD2 (5 bases). Trimming cost V 1 base and J 7 bases, with 11 bases left between them. Germline-derived CDR1 and CDR2 are SEHNR and FQNEAQ (reference sequence). This CDR3 comprises 13 residues. The CDR3 DNA is TGTGCCAGCAGCTTAGTAACTAGAAGGGAGCAGTACTTC. Translating gives CASSLVTRREQYF.